This passage covers 25 T cell receptor beta chains from one sample sequenced in a study of regulatory T cells in long-lasting Graves disease. Time point specified: newly diagnosed GD, antithyroid drugs for less than 3 months. PBMC RNA was the source of the TCR library. The TCR beta library used iRepertoire HTBI primers with Arm-PCR amplification of CDR3. In TCRdb, the multiplex PCR reads were re-called with MiXCR into one record per CDR3 protein. The sample comprises hundreds of thousands of distinct CDR3 sequences, around 13% of which are singletons, and around 10% rests with the top ten. The data were also submitted as part of a second study, on T cells in Graves' hyperthyroidism and ophthalmopathy.

The sequenced sample was peripheral blood mononuclear cells (PBMCs), obtained at new diagnosis, from a patient treated with antithyroid drugs. The source is a woman under 40 with Graves disease.

The rearrangement links TRBV6-2 or TRBV6-3 to TRBJ1-2; 9 bases are shared with TRBD1. The CDR3 covers 13 residues. The V gene's germline CDR1 is MNHEY and CDR2 SVGEGT. Trimming at V came to 1 base and at J to 14 bases, leaving 8 bases not matched to a gene. For the CDR3, the DNA is TGTGCCAGCAGTTACTTCTTCAGGGACAGGGTAACCTTC. This sequence encodes CASSYFFRDRVTF.

Concerning this clonotype itself: An end of the junction differs from the germline gene, which may be a read error. The chain has TRBV24-1 and TRBJ2-1, with 12 bases aligning to TRBD2. CDR3 length: 18 residues. Germline loops: CDR1 KGHDR, CDR2 SFDVKD. The CDR3: CATSDARLAGVRYNEPFF. As DNA, the CDR3 is TGTGCCACCAGTGATGCAAGACTAGCGGGAGTAAGATACAATGAGCCGTTCTTC.

The gene calls are TRBV4-1 and TRBJ1-2; D is uncertain. The germline CDR1 and CDR2 sequences are MGHRA and YSYEKL. The ends were cut back, 0 bases at V and 6 bases at J, with 5 bases in the middle. The CDR3 covers 12 residues. This CDR3 is CASSQDRNGYTF. The CDR3 DNA sequence: TGCGCCAGCAGCCAAGATAGGAATGGCTACACCTTC.

This chain links TRBV5-1 with TRBJ2-1; the D gene is possibly TRBD2 (5 bases). The V end was cut by 6 bases, the J end by 4 bases, with 17 bases between. This CDR3 contains 15 residues. Germline V gene data show CDR1 as SGHRS and CDR2 as YFSETQ. CDR3 DNA: TGCGCCAGCATTCCAGGACTTTCTGTTTACAATGAGCAGTTCTTC. This codes for CASIPGLSVYNEQFF.

In this sample, this clonotype turned up many times. V gene TRBV20-1 combines with J gene TRBJ2-6, with D hard to call. The CDR3 contains 17 residues. The germline V and J ends were trimmed by 5 bases and 0 bases, with 17 bases remaining between them. Germline V gene sequence: CDR1 DFQATT, CDR2 SNEGSKA (reference sequence). This CDR3 reads CSARSSEGRSGANVLTF. As DNA, the CDR3 is TGCAGTGCTCGATCCTCGGAAGGGCGCTCTGGGGCCAACGTCCTGACTTTC.

The chain is built from TRBV12-3 or TRBV12-4 and TRBJ2-7; 8 positions agree with TRBD1. This CDR3 comprises 15 residues. Trimming took 6 bases from V and 4 from J; bases not matched to a gene: 11. CDR3 loop: CASSSRGLGLYEQYF. The DNA for the CDR3 is TGTGCCAGCAGCAGCAGGGGGCTTGGGCTATACGAGCAGTACTTC.

The chain employs TRBV4-3 and TRBJ2-7, with D perhaps TRBD1 or TRBD2 (6 bases each). CDR3 length equals 18 residues. Per germline, CDR1 LGHNA and CDR2 YSLEER. With 0 bases removed from V and 1 base from J, the gap between germline ends came to 19 bases. The CDR3: CASSQDTNREVKSYEQYF. The CDR3, as DNA: TGCGCCAGCAGCCAAGATACAAACAGGGAGGTCAAGTCCTACGAGCAGTACTTC.

The chain couples TRBV12-3 or TRBV12-4 to TRBJ1-5; D is unresolved. This CDR3 region has 12 residues. The V gene lost 3 bases and the J gene lost 6 bases, with 6 bases spanning the gap. CDR3 bases: TGTGCCAGCAGTTTCATGAGTCAGCCCCAGCATTTT. This codes for CASSFMSQPQHF.

In this sample, this clonotype turned up many times. The J gene is TRBJ2-1, the V gene TRBV3-1, with D uncertain. The CDR3 extends over 15 amino acids. The V gene lost 7 bases and the J gene lost 7 bases, with 20 bases spanning the gap. Germline V gives CDR1 LGHDT, CDR2 YNNKEL (reference sequence). CDR3 coding DNA: TGTGCCAGCACCTCCCTAACCGGGTCGCGGAATGAGCAGTTCTTC. This gives the protein CASTSLTGSRNEQFF.

This clonotype was counted ten times or more. This rearrangement joins TRBV30 to TRBJ1-1, with unresolved D. Germline CDR1 and CDR2: GTSNPN and SVGIG (reference sequence). V was shortened by 7 bases and J by 3 bases, with 12 bases between the two germline ends. This CDR3 has 12 amino acids. In nucleotides, the CDR3 is TGTGCCTCCGCCGGGGAGTACACTGAAGCTTTCTTT. Its translation: CASAGEYTEAFF.

This clonotype has at least ten counts. The chain is built from TRBV7-6 and TRBJ2-7; D gene unclear. This CDR3 spans 16 amino acids. In germline, CDR1 is SGHVS, CDR2 FNYEAQ. Deletions cut 2 bases from V and 6 bases from J, with 20 bases between. This CDR3 is CASSLYVGSVSTEQYF. The CDR3 bases are TGTGCCAGCAGCTTATACGTGGGCAGTGTGAGTACCGAGCAGTACTTC.

At least ten counts were recorded for this clonotype. The rearrangement uses TRBV2 and TRBJ2-2; TRBD2 aligns across 11 bases. The CDR3 is made up of 17 amino acids. From germline, CDR1 is SNHLY and CDR2 FYNNEI. Losses at the gene ends were 4 bases for V and 1 base for J; bases not matched to a gene: 5. CDR3 DNA: TGTGCCAGCAGTGCCCCGGGACTAGCGGTGAACACCGGGGAGCTGTTTTTT. Translated, it gives CASSAPGLAVNTGELFF. The variable domain in full, with the rest retrieved from reference TRBV2 and TRBJ2-2, is EPEVTQTPSHQVTQMGQEVILRCVPISNHLYFYWYRQILGQKVEFLVSFYNNEISEKSEIFDDQFSVERPDGSNFTLKIRSTKLEDSAMYFCASSAPGLAVNTGELFFGEGSRLTVL.

This clonotype was counted ten times or more. The V gene is TRBV4-3, the J gene TRBJ2-7; 7 bases map to TRBD1. After removal of 1 base from V and 2 bases from J, the junction contained 2 bases not matched to a gene. This CDR3 is 14 amino acids long. Germline CDR1 and CDR2: LGHNA and YSLEER. CDR3 in amino acids: CASSQVQGTYEQYF. CDR3 nucleotides: TGCGCCAGCAGCCAAGTACAGGGGACCTACGAGCAGTACTTC.

This clonotype was counted many times. The chain recombines TRBV2 with TRBJ2-1; 8 bases agree with TRBD2. The ends lost 5 bases at V and 8 bases at J; junction bases unmatched: 11. The CDR3 totals 15 residues. From germline, CDR1 is SNHLY and CDR2 FYNNEI. CDR3: CASSQPGTSVDEQFF. Here the CDR3 DNA reads TGTGCCAGCAGTCAACCCGGGACTAGTGTTGATGAGCAGTTCTTC. The whole variable domain, filled in from reference TRBV2 and TRBJ2-1, reads EPEVTQTPSHQVTQMGQEVILRCVPISNHLYFYWYRQILGQKVEFLVSFYNNEISEKSEIFDDQFSVERPDGSNFTLKIRSTKLEDSAMYFCASSQPGTSVDEQFFGPGTRLTVL.

The V call is TRBV28, the J call TRBJ2-6, with 12 bases identical to TRBD2. V shed 3 bases, J shed 1 base, and the junction held 10 bases outside the gene matches. Germline CDR1 is MDHEN and CDR2 is SYDVKM. The CDR3 loop spans 20 amino acids. For the CDR3, the DNA is TGTGCCAGCAGTTTTCTCGGACTAGCGGGATTTCTATCTGGGGCCAACGTCCTGACTTTC. Its protein is CASSFLGLAGFLSGANVLTF. Filled out from reference TRBV28 and TRBJ2-6, the complete variable domain reads DVKVTQSSRYLVKRTGEKVFLECVQDMDHENMFWYRQDPGLGLRLIYFSYDVKMKEKGDIPEGYSVSREKKERFSLILESASTNQTSMYLCASSFLGLAGFLSGANVLTFGAGSRLTVL.

This clonotype showed up just a few times. The rearrangement uses TRBV28 and TRBJ1-2; maybe TRBD1 (5 bases). CDR1 and CDR2 (germline): MDHEN, SYDVKM. The CDR3 loop spans 12 amino acids. V was trimmed by 1 base and J by 8 bases, leaving 8 bases between them. CDR3 in amino acids: CASSLLGGGYTF. CDR3 nucleotides: TGTGCCAGCAGTTTATTGGGGGGAGGCTACACCTTC.

This clonotype has only a few counts. The junction differs from germline at one of its ends, possibly a read error. The rearrangement joins TRBV7-6 to TRBJ1-2, with D possibly being TRBD1 (5 bases). Germline assignment: CDR1 SGHVS and CDR2 FNYEAQ. The CDR3 contains 15 residues. The CDR3 sequence: CASSLTIGQMYGYAF. CDR3 nucleotide sequence: TGTGCCAGCAGCTTAACTATCGGACAAATGTATGGCTACGCCTTC.

There are many counts of this clonotype. The chain couples TRBV7-2 to TRBJ2-2, with 12 bases lining up with TRBD2. CDR1 SGHTA and CDR2 FQGNSA come from the germline V gene. The CDR3 consists of 16 residues. V was clipped by 6 bases and J by 2 bases; unmatched bases: 4. The CDR3 region is CASRHGLAGNTGELFF. The CDR3, as DNA: TGTGCCAGCAGACACGGACTAGCGGGAAACACCGGGGAGCTGTTTTTT.

About this clonotype: An end of the junction differs from the germline gene, which may be a read error. This chain joins TRBV18 and TRBJ1-5; no firm D call. This CDR3 region has 12 residues. Germline loops: CDR1 KGHSH, CDR2 LQKENI. CDR3 DNA sequence: TGTGTCAGCTCACTTGACTCCCAGCCCCAGCATTTT. This gives the protein CVSSLDSQPQHF.

This clonotype has ten or more counts. This sequence joins TRBV20-1 and TRBJ1-6, with TRBD1 matching over 7 bases. The J segment lost 8 bases and the V segment lost 1 base, leaving 2 bases of the junction unmatched. CDR1 DFQATT and CDR2 SNEGSKA come from the germline V gene (reference sequence). The CDR3 length is 13 residues. As DNA, the CDR3 is TGCAGTGCTAGAGGACAGGGATATTCACCCCTCCACTTT. Translation gives CSARGQGYSPLHF.

This chain links TRBV20-1 with TRBJ2-1; 9 bases fit TRBD2. CDR3 length equals 17 residues. From germline, CDR1 is DFQATT and CDR2 SNEGSKA (reference sequence). J was trimmed by 4 bases and V by 0 bases; bases with no gene match: 10. CDR3 nucleotide sequence: TGCAGTGCTAGAGATCCCCGCCGTCTAGCGGGATACAATGAGCAGTTCTTC. Translation gives CSARDPRRLAGYNEQFF.

This clonotype was seen ten or more times. This chain joins TRBV19 and TRBJ1-2; possible D gene TRBD1, 6 bases. The V end was cut by 6 bases, the J end by 6 bases, with 17 bases between. Germline CDR1 LNHDA, CDR2 SQIVND (reference sequence). This CDR3 is 14 amino acids long. This chain's CDR3 is CASSRTVNADGYTF. For the CDR3, the DNA is TGTGCCAGTAGCCGGACAGTGAACGCGGATGGCTACACCTTC.

This clonotype was found many times. J is TRBJ2-2 and V is TRBV6-1; 8 nucleotides line up with TRBD1. CDR3 length: 15 amino acids. The V and J ends lost 2 bases and 4 bases, in that order; junction bases with no gene match: 3. Germline V lookup: CDR1 MNHNS, CDR2 SASEGT. The CDR3 DNA reads as TGTGCCAGCAGTGAACCCGGGACAGGCACCGGGGAGCTGTTTTTT. Translating it yields CASSEPGTGTGELFF.

J is TRBJ1-5 and V is TRBV19; no firm D call. The CDR3 runs 14 residues. V lost 5 bases and J 2 bases, leaving 10 bases between the germline ends. Germline CDR1 and CDR2: LNHDA and SQIVND (reference sequence). The CDR3 here is CASSESWGNQPQHF. The CDR3 DNA reads as TGTGCCAGTAGTGAATCTTGGGGCAATCAGCCCCAGCATTTT.

This clonotype was recorded many times. The gene calls are TRBV24-1 and TRBJ1-1; TRBD1 agrees at 8 bases. There are 11 residues in the CDR3. V lost 9 bases and J lost 11; bases outside the gene matches: 7. Looked up from germline, CDR1 is KGHDR and CDR2 is SFDVKD. In DNA form, the CDR3 reads TGTGCCACCTGCAGGGGGCAAGGGGCTTTCTTT. Amino acid sequence: CATCRGQGAFF.